This TCR beta chain was sequenced in a study of T-cell reconstitution after alpha-beta-depleted transplantation in children. Study-level findings and limits: T-cell counts and diversity at one year post-transplant came mainly from newly produced T cells. Several hundred expanded graft clones reportedly gave rise to the alpha-beta T cells present about two months after transplant. The study traced high day-60 TCRbeta diversity in some patients to surviving recipient T cells and thymic progenitors.

Using unique molecular identifiers, the investigators prepared the TCRbeta library. One entry per CDR3 protein results from TCRdb running MiXCR on the PCR reads. The sample contains approximately 170,000 distinct CDR3 sequences, roughly 11% of which appear only once. This clonotype was counted at least ten times. Its antigen is not identified. This TCR derives from a boy aged 2 to 10 with acute myeloid leukemia, due to receive a stem cell transplant. The sample consisted of PBMCs, taken before TCRalphabeta/CD19-depleted stem cell transplant.

The CDR3 DNA reads as TGCAGTGCTAGACAAACCTCGACAGTAAAGGGAACTTCACCCCTCCACTTT. Amino acids: CSARQTSTVKGTSPLHF. The chain recombines TRBV20-1 with TRBJ1-6, with D possibly being TRBD1 (5 bases). CDR1 and CDR2 (germline): DFQATT, SNEGSKA (reference sequence). Trimming took off 2 bases at V and 9 bases at J, with 23 bases between the two ends. The CDR3 is made up of 17 amino acids.